Below are 12 T cell receptor beta chains sequenced from a single sample in a study of T cells in Graves' hyperthyroidism and ophthalmopathy. Amplified regions were TCR beta CDR3 sequences from RNA transcripts. Initially, a first-round RT-PCR of the TCR CDR3 employed the HTBI primer set. TCRdb passed the multiplex PCR reads through MiXCR, listing each CDR3 protein once. The sample gives 600,000 or so distinct CDR3 sequences, around 15% of which show up once; 3% to 4% is in the top ten. Sample: blood. The receptors shown here come from a young woman with Graves' hyperthyroidism.

This clonotype has a count of ten or more. This chain uses TRBV6-2 or TRBV6-3 with TRBJ1-1; TRBD1 is a possible D gene (5 bases). V shed 6 bases and J shed 5 bases, with 19 bases lying between them. Germline loops: CDR1 MNHEY, CDR2 SVGEGT. The CDR3 is 15 residues long. The CDR3 spells CASRTPQAGSTEAFF. For the CDR3, the DNA is TGTGCCAGCAGAACGCCACAGGCTGGGAGTACTGAAGCTTTCTTT.

Ten or more counts support this clonotype. This chain connects TRBV5-5 to TRBJ2-3; D is unclear. Germline CDR1 SGHKS, CDR2 YYEKEE (reference sequence). Trimming pared 0 bases from V and 2 bases from J, leaving 16 bases between. This CDR3 has 17 residues. The CDR3 DNA is TGTGCCAGCAGCTTGGCCTTTGGCACCTCATCCACAGATACGCAGTATTTT. It codes for CASSLAFGTSSTDTQYF.

This clonotype was detected ten times or more. The V call is TRBV2, the J call TRBJ1-6; no clear D. Trimming took off 3 bases at V and 7 bases at J, with 7 bases between the two ends. The CDR3 is 13 amino acids. Germline V gene data show CDR1 as SNHLY and CDR2 as FYNNEI. CDR3 DNA sequence: TGTGCCAGCAGTGACACGTTAAATTCACCCCTCCACTTT. This encodes CASSDTLNSPLHF.

The gene calls are TRBV2 and TRBJ1-5; D is possibly TRBD1 (5 bases). This CDR3 has 13 residues. Trimming removed 4 bases at V and 5 bases at J, with 9 bases between. Per the germline V gene, CDR1 is SNHLY and CDR2 is FYNNEI. The CDR3 sequence is CASSGDLYQPQHF. CDR3 in DNA: TGTGCCAGCAGTGGGGACCTTTATCAGCCCCAGCATTTT. The full variable domain, in which reference TRBV2 and TRBJ1-5 provide the parts outside the CDR3, is EPEVTQTPSHQVTQMGQEVILRCVPISNHLYFYWYRQILGQKVEFLVSFYNNEISEKSEIFDDQFSVERPDGSNFTLKIRSTKLEDSAMYFCASSGDLYQPQHFGDGTRLSIL.

This clonotype was detected many times. The chain employs TRBV11-2 and TRBJ2-5, with D perhaps TRBD1 (5 bases). The CDR3 is 15 residues long. The V end lost 5 bases, the J end lost 1 base, and 14 bases lay between the germline ends. Per the germline V gene, CDR1 is SGHAT and CDR2 is FQNNGV. This CDR3 reads CASSPLSTGQETQYF. The CDR3 nucleotides are TGTGCCAGCAGCCCCCTCAGCACAGGCCAAGAGACCCAGTACTTC.

This sequence joins TRBV9 and TRBJ2-2, with 8 bases fitting TRBD2. Losses at the gene ends were 1 base for V and 5 bases for J; bases not matched to a gene: 7. This CDR3 spans 16 amino acids. Germline V gene data show CDR1 as SGDLS and CDR2 as YYNGEE. CDR3 region: CASSVTGAGETGELFF. The CDR3 region has the DNA TGTGCCAGCAGCGTAACGGGAGCGGGAGAAACCGGGGAGCTGTTTTTT.

This clonotype has ten or more counts. This chain uses TRBV24-1 with TRBJ2-3; 7 bases match TRBD2. CDR1 KGHDR and CDR2 SFDVKD come from the germline V gene. The V gene end was trimmed by 5 bases and the J gene end by 1 base; junction bases not matched to a gene: 5. This CDR3 spans 15 amino acids. CDR3 in DNA: TGTGCCACCAGTGGGTCTAGCGGAGGCACAGATACGCAGTATTTT. Translation gives CATSGSSGGTDTQYF.

This clonotype was counted ten times or more. The chain couples TRBV11-2 to TRBJ2-1; 8 bases are a match to TRBD1. V was pared by 1 base and J by 3 bases, with 2 bases of the junction left unmatched. The germline gives CDR1 SGHAT, CDR2 FQNNGV. This CDR3 region has 15 residues. The chain's CDR3 is CASSLGTGGYNEQFF. CDR3 nucleotides: TGTGCCAGCAGCTTAGGAACAGGGGGCTACAATGAGCAGTTCTTC.

This clonotype was detected many times. The J gene is TRBJ2-1, the V gene TRBV12-3 or TRBV12-4; tentatively, D is TRBD1 or TRBD2 (5 bases each). Trimming pared 4 bases from V and 0 bases from J, leaving 13 bases between. CDR3 size: 16 residues. As DNA, the CDR3 is TGTGCCAGCAGTTCGAGGGGTCTTCGCTCCTACAATGAGCAGTTCTTC. Its protein product is CASSSRGLRSYNEQFF.

The chain's CDR3 is CAWGRDREYTGELFF. CDR3 coding DNA: TGTGCCTGGGGCCGGGACAGGGAATACACCGGGGAGCTGTTTTTT. V usage is TRBV30 and J usage is TRBJ2-2, with TRBD1 matching 9 bases. Germline CDR1 and CDR2: GTSNPN and SVGIG (reference sequence). The CDR3 is 15 amino acids. With V trimmed by 5 bases and J by 3 bases, 7 bases remained unmatched.

The rearrangement uses TRBV18 and TRBJ1-6; D is undetermined. Germline loops: CDR1 KGHSH, CDR2 LQKENI. Trimming cost V 4 bases and J 8 bases, with 9 bases left between them. This CDR3 has 13 residues. CDR3 sequence: CASSQNLDSPLHF. The CDR3 DNA sequence: TGTGCCAGCTCACAAAATCTGGATTCACCCCTCCACTTT.

This clonotype was seen at least ten times. CDR3 nucleotide sequence: TGTGCCAGCAGTTACGGACCGGACACCGGGGAGCTGTTTTTT. Its protein is CASSYGPDTGELFF. The chain recombines TRBV12-3 or TRBV12-4 with TRBJ2-2; D ambiguous. V lost 4 bases and J lost 3, with 9 bases in between. This CDR3 has 14 amino acids.